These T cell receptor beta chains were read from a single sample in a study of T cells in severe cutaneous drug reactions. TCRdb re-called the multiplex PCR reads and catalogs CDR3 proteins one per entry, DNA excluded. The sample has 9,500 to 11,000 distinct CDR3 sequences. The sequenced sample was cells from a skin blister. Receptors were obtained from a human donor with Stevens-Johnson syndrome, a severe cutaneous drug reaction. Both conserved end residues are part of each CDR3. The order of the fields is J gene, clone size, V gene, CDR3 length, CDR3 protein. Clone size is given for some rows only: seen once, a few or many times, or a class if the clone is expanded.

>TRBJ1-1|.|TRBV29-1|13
CSVAQTGNTEAFF
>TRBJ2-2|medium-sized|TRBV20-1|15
CSARVRDRNTGELFF
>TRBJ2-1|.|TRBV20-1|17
CSARLRPRGPSYNEQFF
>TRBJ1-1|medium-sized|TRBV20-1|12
CSARDGNTEAFF
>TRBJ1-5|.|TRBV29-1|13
CSAKGGEGQPQHF
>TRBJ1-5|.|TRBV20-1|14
CSAPTGQGNQPQHF
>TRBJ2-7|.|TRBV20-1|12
CSATSGIDEQYF
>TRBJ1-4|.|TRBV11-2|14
CASSLGIGAEKLFF
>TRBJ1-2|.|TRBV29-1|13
CSVAEAAVYGYTF
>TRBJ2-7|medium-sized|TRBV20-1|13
CSAGLGGGLEQYF
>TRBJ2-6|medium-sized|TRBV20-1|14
CSAHHRVGANVLTF
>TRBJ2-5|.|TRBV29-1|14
CSVEKLAGQETQYF
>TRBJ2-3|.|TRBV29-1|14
CSVDPGPRTDTQYF
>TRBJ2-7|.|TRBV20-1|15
CSAREQGPLPYEQYF
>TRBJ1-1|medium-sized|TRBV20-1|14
CSARWGGANTEAFF